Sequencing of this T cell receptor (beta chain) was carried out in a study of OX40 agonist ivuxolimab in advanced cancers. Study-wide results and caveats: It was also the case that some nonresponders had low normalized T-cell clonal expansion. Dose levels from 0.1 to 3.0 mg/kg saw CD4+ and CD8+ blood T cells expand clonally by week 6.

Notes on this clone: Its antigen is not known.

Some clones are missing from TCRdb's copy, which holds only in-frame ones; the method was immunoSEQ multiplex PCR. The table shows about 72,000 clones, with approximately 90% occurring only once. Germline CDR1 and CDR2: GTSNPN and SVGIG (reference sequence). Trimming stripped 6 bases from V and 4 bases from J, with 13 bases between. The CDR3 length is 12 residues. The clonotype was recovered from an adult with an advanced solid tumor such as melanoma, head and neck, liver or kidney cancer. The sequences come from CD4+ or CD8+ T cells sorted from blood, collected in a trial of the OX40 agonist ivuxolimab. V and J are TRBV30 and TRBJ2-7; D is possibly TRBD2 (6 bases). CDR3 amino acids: CACTTSMYEQYF. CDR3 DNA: TGTGCCTGCACGACTAGTATGTACGAGCAGTACTTC.